These 18 T cell receptor beta chains were sequenced from one sample in a study of blood T cell repertoires in COVID-19. The assay was immunoSEQ multiplex PCR, and TCRdb's table has in-frame clones only and misses some. The sample lists just under 150,000 clones, roughly 86% seen once, with roughly 1% in the top ten. Sequencing was carried out using peripheral blood. These receptors all come from a woman in her fifties or sixties with acute or convalescent COVID-19.

V usage is TRBV5-6 and J usage is TRBJ1-2; TRBD1 matches at 7 bases. Germline V gives CDR1 SGHDT, CDR2 YYEEEE. This CDR3 has 15 amino acids. V lost 0 bases to trimming and J lost 4 bases; unmatched junction nucleotides: 6. CDR3 bases: TGTGCCAGCAGCTTGGGCTCAGGGGGGATCTATGGCTACACCTTC. Translating it yields CASSLGSGGIYGYTF.

The chain links TRBV24-1 to TRBJ2-7, with 9 bases lining up with TRBD2. Per the germline V gene, CDR1 is KGHDR and CDR2 is SFDVKD. The CDR3 covers 16 residues. V was pared by 3 bases and J by 2 bases, with 7 bases of the junction left unmatched. CDR3 DNA sequence: TGTGCCACCAGTGATGCGGGCGGGAGGGGCCCCTACGAGCAGTACTTC. This gives the protein CATSDAGGRGPYEQYF.

The gene calls are TRBV4-2 and TRBJ2-3, with 11 bases aligning to TRBD2. V shed 4 bases, J shed 5 bases, and the junction held 11 bases outside the gene matches. Germline lookup yields CDR1 LGHNA and CDR2 YNFKEQ. The CDR3 is 17 residues long. The CDR3 sequence is CASSPTNSGRAQDTQYF. DNA for the CDR3: TGTGCCAGCAGCCCAACAAATAGCGGGAGGGCTCAAGATACGCAGTATTTT.

This clone was seen a few times. This chain connects TRBV5-1 to TRBJ2-5, with TRBD1 identical over 7 bases. After removal of 4 bases from V and 3 bases from J, the junction contained 3 bases not matched to a gene. Germline CDR1 and CDR2: SGHRS and YFSETQ. CDR3 length equals 13 residues. The CDR3 protein is CASSRGTEETQYF. As DNA, the CDR3 is TGCGCCAGCAGCCGAGGGACAGAAGAGACCCAGTACTTC.

V usage is TRBV13 and J usage is TRBJ2-4; D is perhaps TRBD1 (5 bases). The germline gives CDR1 PRHDT, CDR2 FYEKMQ (reference sequence). V lost 0 bases to trimming and J lost 0 bases, with 15 bases between them. CDR3 size: 18 residues. CDR3 sequence reads: CASSLGLTGALAKNIQYF. Here the CDR3 DNA reads TGTGCCAGCAGCTTAGGCCTAACAGGAGCTCTAGCCAAAAACATTCAGTACTTC.

This sequence joins TRBV19 and TRBJ1-1; 9 positions match TRBD1. CDR3 length: 15 residues. Unmatched junction bases numbered 5, after V lost 4 bases and J lost 2 bases. Germline V CDR1 and CDR2: LNHDA, SQIVND (reference sequence). The CDR3 here is CASSTRTGVNTEAFF. CDR3 coding DNA: TGTGCCAGTAGTACCCGGACAGGGGTCAACACTGAAGCTTTCTTT.

This clone was picked up a small number of times. The chain uses TRBV2 and TRBJ2-7; D may be TRBD2 (6 bases). CDR1 is SNHLY and CDR2 is FYNNEI in the germline V gene. The CDR3 extends over 12 amino acids. Trimming took 3 bases from V and 3 from J, leaving 6 bases between them. The CDR3 DNA follows: TGTGCCAGCAGTGACGGGGGCTACGAGCAGTACTTC. Amino acids: CASSDGGYEQYF.

The chain uses TRBV13 and TRBJ2-1; possible D gene TRBD2, 5 bases. The V end lost 3 bases, the J end lost 4 bases, and 22 bases lay between the germline ends. The CDR3 consists of 18 residues. Germline CDR1 PRHDT, CDR2 FYEKMQ (reference sequence). CDR3 region: CASSFFLGSEWTYNEQFF. CDR3 nucleotide sequence: TGTGCCAGCAGCTTTTTCCTGGGCTCAGAGTGGACTTACAATGAGCAGTTCTTC.

The chain combines TRBV3-1 (or the pseudogene TRBV3-2) with TRBJ2-7; TRBD2 aligns across 11 bases. With V trimmed by 4 bases and J by 4 bases, 3 bases remained unmatched. The length of the CDR3 is 14 residues. Germline loops: CDR1 LGHDT, CDR2 YNNKEL (reference sequence). CDR3 DNA: TGTGCCAGCAGCCTGGGACTAGCGGCGTACGAGCAGTACTTC. It is translated as CASSLGLAAYEQYF.

The rearrangement joins TRBV18 to TRBJ2-1; the D gene is possibly TRBD1 (6 bases). This CDR3 is built from 15 residues. V dropped 3 bases and J dropped 5 bases, with 14 bases sitting between them. Germline values: CDR1 KGHSH, CDR2 LQKENI. The CDR3, as DNA: TGTGCCAGCTCACCGACAGGACAGTTGAACAATGAGCAGTTCTTC. Amino acids: CASSPTGQLNNEQFF.

The chain couples TRBV29-1 to TRBJ2-7; D might be TRBD2 (6 bases). The CDR3 has 15 amino acids. Trimming shortened V by 2 bases and J by 6 bases, and 20 bases separated the two germline ends. CDR1 is SQVTM, CDR2 ANQGSEA, per germline. The CDR3 coding sequence is TGCAGCGTTGAAAAGCTAGGCGGGGAAGACTCCGAGCAGTACTTC. As protein: CSVEKLGGEDSEQYF.

This clone was seen just once. V and J are TRBV25-1 and TRBJ2-7; D might be TRBD2 (6 bases). CDR3 length: 14 amino acids. Germline-derived CDR1 and CDR2 are MGHDK and SYGVNS. V lost 10 bases and J lost 3, with 19 bases in between. CDR3 bases: TGTGCCACCAGGTCTGCTGGAGGGCACTACGAGCAGTACTTC. It yields the protein CATRSAGGHYEQYF.

V gene TRBV20-1 combines with J gene TRBJ2-7, with D tentatively TRBD1 (6 bases). V lost 3 bases to trimming and J lost 3 bases, with 18 bases between them. Germline values: CDR1 DFQATT, CDR2 SNEGSKA (reference sequence). The CDR3 length is 15 residues. CDR3 region: CSASQGTFHFYEQYF. Written as DNA, the CDR3 is TGCAGTGCTAGTCAGGGGACCTTCCATTTCTACGAGCAGTACTTC.

The chain employs TRBV5-4 and TRBJ1-4, with TRBD1 matching 7 bases. This CDR3 is built from 16 residues. Trimming took 4 bases from V and 7 from J; bases not matched to a gene: 13. Germline V gives CDR1 SGHNT, CDR2 YYREEE (reference sequence). The CDR3 is CASSPDREIFGEKLFF. CDR3 sequence (DNA): TGTGCCAGCAGCCCTGACAGGGAGATATTTGGTGAAAAACTGTTTTTT.

The CDR3 sequence is CASSFRRDIGPYGYTF. In DNA form, the CDR3 reads TGTGCCAGCAGTTTCCGCCGGGACATTGGTCCTTATGGCTACACCTTC. The gene calls are TRBV6-5 and TRBJ1-2; perhaps TRBD1 as D (6 bases). The CDR3 loop spans 16 amino acids. The V gene's germline CDR1 is MNHEY and CDR2 SVGAGI. V lost 4 bases and J 5 bases, leaving 20 bases between the germline ends.

CDR3 in DNA: TGTGCCAGCAGCCCGACGGGAGCCAGCACAGATACGCAGTATTTT. Residues: CASSPTGASTDTQYF. The chain has TRBV7-3 and TRBJ2-3, with D perhaps matching TRBD2 (6 bases). Germline V gives CDR1 SGHTA, CDR2 FQGTGA. The CDR3 covers 15 residues. Trimming left V 5 bases short and J 0 bases short, with 12 bases between.

This chain joins TRBV5-1 and TRBJ1-6; TRBD1 aligns across 8 bases. V was pared by 2 bases and J by 9 bases, with 16 bases of the junction left unmatched. Germline CDR1 reads SGHRS; CDR2 reads YFSETQ. This CDR3 has 18 residues. The CDR3 DNA sequence: TGCGCCAGCAGCTTTACTCAGACGTCCCAGGGGGCCAGTTCACCCCTCCACTTT. Residues: CASSFTQTSQGASSPLHF.

This chain uses TRBV7-2 with TRBJ2-3, with D hard to call. Trimming took off 0 bases at V and 0 bases at J, with 7 bases between the two ends. Germline values: CDR1 SGHTA, CDR2 FQGNSA. The CDR3 has 15 amino acids. The CDR3 loop reads CASSLALGSTDTQYF. CDR3 DNA sequence: TGTGCCAGCAGCTTAGCCCTAGGAAGCACAGATACGCAGTATTTT.